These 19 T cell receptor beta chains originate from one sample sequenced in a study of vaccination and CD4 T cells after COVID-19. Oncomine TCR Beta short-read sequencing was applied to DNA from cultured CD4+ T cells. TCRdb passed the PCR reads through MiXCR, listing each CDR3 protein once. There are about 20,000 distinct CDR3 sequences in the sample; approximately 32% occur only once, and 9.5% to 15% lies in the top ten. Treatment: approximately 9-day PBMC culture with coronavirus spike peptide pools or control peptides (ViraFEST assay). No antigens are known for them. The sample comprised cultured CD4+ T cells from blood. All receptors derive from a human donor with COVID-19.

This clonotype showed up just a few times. The DNA of the CDR3 is TGTGCCAGCAGGGGGGAGCCTCTTAGCTCCTATAATTCACCCCTCCACTTT. Residues: CASRGEPLSSYNSPLHF. The rearrangement joins TRBV6-1 to TRBJ1-6; weak D call: TRBD1 (5 bases). This CDR3 contains 17 residues. CDR1 and CDR2 (germline): MNHNS, SASEGT. V was pared by 6 bases and J by 0 bases, with 15 bases between.

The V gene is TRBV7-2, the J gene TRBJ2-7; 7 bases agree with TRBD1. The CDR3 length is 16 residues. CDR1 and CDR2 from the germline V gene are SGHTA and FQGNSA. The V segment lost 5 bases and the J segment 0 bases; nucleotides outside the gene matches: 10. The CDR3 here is CASSPGWGQTSYEQYF. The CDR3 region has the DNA TGTGCCAGCAGCCCCGGATGGGGACAGACCTCCTACGAGCAGTACTTC.

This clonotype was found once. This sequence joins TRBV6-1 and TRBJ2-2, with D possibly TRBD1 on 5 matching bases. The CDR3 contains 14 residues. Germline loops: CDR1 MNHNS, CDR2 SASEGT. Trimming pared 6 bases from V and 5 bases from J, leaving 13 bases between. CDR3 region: CASRKDMQTGELFF. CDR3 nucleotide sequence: TGTGCCAGCAGGAAGGACATGCAAACCGGGGAGCTGTTTTTT.

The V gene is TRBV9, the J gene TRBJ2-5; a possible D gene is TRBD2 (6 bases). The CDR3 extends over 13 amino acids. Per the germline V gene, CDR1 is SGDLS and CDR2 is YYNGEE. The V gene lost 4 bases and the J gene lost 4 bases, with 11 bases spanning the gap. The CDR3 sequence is CASSPRLGETQYF. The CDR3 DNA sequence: TGTGCCAGCAGCCCCAGACTAGGAGAGACCCAGTACTTC.

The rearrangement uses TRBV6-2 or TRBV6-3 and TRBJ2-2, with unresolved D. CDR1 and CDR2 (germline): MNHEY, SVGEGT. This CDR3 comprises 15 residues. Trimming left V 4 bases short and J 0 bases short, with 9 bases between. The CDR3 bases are TGTGCCAGCAGTTCCGCGGCCGCGAACACCGGGGAGCTGTTTTTT. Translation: CASSSAAANTGELFF.

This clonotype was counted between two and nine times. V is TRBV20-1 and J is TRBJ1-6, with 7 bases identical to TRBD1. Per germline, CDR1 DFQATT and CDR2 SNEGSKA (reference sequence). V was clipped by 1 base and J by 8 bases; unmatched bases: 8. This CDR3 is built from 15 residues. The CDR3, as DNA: TGCAGTGCTAGAGTACCCGACAGGGTTTATTCACCCCTCCACTTT. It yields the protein CSARVPDRVYSPLHF.

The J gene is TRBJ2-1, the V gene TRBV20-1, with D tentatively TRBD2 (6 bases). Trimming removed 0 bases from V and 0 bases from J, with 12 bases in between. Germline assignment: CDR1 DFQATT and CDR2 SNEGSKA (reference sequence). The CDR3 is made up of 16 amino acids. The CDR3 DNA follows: TGCAGTGCTAGAGATCGGTTGCGGGGCTCCTACAATGAGCAGTTCTTC. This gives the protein CSARDRLRGSYNEQFF.

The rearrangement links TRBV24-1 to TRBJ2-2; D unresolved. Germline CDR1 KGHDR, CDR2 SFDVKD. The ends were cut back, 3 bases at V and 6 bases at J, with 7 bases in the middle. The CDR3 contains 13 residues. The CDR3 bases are TGTGCCACCAGTGATCAAAAAGCCGGGGAGCTGTTTTTT. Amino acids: CATSDQKAGELFF.

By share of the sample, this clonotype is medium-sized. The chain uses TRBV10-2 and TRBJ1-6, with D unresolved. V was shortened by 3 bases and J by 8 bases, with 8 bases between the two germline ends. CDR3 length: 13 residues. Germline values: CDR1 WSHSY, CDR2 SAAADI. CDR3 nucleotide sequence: TGCGCCAGCAGTGAATCGGGATATTCACCCCTCCACTTT. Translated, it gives CASSESGYSPLHF.

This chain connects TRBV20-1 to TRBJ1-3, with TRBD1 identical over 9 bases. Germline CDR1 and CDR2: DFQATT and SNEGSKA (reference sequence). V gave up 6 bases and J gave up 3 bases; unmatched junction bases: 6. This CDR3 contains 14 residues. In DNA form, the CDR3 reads TGCAGTGCGCCGGACAGGGGACGTGGAAACACCATATATTTT. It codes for CSAPDRGRGNTIYF.

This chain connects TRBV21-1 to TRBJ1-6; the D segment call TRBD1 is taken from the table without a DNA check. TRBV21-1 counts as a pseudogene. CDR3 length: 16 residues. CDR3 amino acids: CASSNQPRVLNSPLHF. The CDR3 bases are TGTGCCAGCAGCAATCAACCCAGGGTACTGAATTCACCCCTCCACTTT.

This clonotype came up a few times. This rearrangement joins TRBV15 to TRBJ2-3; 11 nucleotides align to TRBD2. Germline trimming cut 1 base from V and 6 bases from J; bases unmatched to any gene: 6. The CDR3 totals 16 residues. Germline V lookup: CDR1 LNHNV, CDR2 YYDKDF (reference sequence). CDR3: CATSRVTSGGGDTQYF. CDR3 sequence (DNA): TGTGCCACCAGCAGAGTTACTAGCGGGGGTGGTGATACGCAGTATTTT.

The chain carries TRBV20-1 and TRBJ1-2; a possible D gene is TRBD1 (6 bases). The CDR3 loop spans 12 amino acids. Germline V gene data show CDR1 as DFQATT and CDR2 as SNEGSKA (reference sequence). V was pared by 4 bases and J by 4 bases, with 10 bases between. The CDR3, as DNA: TGCAGTGCTATTACAGGGTTCTATGGCTACACCTTC. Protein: CSAITGFYGYTF.

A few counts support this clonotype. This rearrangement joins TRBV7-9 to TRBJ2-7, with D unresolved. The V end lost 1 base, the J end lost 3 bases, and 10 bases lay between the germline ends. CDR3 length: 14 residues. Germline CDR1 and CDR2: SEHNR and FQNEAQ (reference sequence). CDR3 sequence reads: CASSLGGFLYEQYF. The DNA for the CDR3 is TGTGCCAGCAGCTTAGGAGGTTTCCTCTACGAGCAGTACTTC.

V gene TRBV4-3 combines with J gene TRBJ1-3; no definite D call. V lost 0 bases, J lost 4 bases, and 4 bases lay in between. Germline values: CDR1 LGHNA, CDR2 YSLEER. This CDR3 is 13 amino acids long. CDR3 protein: CASSQDPGNTIYF. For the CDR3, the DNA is TGCGCCAGCAGCCAAGACCCCGGAAACACCATATATTTT.

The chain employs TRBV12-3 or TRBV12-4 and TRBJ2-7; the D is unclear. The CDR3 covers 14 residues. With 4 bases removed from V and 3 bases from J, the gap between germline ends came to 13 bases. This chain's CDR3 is CASSSRGSVYEQYF. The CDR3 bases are TGTGCCAGCAGTTCCAGAGGATCCGTCTACGAGCAGTACTTC.

CDR3 sequence: CSAGVGGTDTQYF. CDR3 sequence (DNA): TGCAGTGCGGGAGTGGGGGGGACAGATACGCAGTATTTT. V gene TRBV20-1 combines with J gene TRBJ2-3; 7 nucleotides line up with TRBD2. Germline lookup yields CDR1 DFQATT and CDR2 SNEGSKA (reference sequence). The CDR3 has 13 residues. The V and J ends lost 6 bases and 3 bases, in that order; junction bases with no gene match: 6.

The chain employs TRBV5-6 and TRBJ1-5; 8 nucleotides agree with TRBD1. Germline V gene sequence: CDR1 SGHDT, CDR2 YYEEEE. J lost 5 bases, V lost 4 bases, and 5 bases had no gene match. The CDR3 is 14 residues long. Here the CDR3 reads CASSGGTGYQPQHF. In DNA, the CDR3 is TGTGCCAGCAGCGGAGGGACAGGATATCAGCCCCAGCATTTT.

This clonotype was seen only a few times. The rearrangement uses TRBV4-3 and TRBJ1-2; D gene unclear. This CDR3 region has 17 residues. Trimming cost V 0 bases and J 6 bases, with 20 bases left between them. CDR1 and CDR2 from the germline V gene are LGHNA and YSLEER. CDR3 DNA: TGCGCCAGCAGCCAAGATAATGTTTTCCAGAGCCTGAATGGCTACACCTTC. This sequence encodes CASSQDNVFQSLNGYTF.